This section outlines one T cell receptor beta chain sequence together with its context. Antigen specificity is unknown. This entry is derived from a study of OX40 agonist ivuxolimab in advanced cancers. For the study at large: An agonistic anti-OX40 (CD134) antibody, ivuxolimab, was used to treat the patients. Of the patients, three showed partial responses, one with hepatocellular carcinoma and two with cutaneous melanoma.

Germline CDR1 and CDR2: MNHEY and SVGAGI. Germline trimming cut 5 bases from V and 6 bases from J; bases unmatched to any gene: 1. The CDR3 runs 12 residues. Assay used: immunoSEQ multiplex PCR; TCRdb lists only in-frame clones, some missing. The repertoire holds approximately 64,000 clones, about 83% seen once, with 0.7% in the top ten. Patients with a history of autoimmune disease or on systemic immunosuppression were excluded. Regarding the study as a whole: It was also the case that some nonresponders had low normalized T-cell clonal expansion.

This sequence originates from an adult with an advanced solid tumor such as melanoma, head and neck, liver or kidney cancer. Sequenced material: CD4+ or CD8+ T cells sorted from blood, taken in a trial of the OX40 agonist ivuxolimab. This chain connects TRBV6-5 to TRBJ1-5, with 7 bases fitting TRBD1. CDR3 bases: TGTGCCAGCAGTACAGGGGCTCAGCCCCAGCATTTT. Translated, it gives CASSTGAQPQHF.